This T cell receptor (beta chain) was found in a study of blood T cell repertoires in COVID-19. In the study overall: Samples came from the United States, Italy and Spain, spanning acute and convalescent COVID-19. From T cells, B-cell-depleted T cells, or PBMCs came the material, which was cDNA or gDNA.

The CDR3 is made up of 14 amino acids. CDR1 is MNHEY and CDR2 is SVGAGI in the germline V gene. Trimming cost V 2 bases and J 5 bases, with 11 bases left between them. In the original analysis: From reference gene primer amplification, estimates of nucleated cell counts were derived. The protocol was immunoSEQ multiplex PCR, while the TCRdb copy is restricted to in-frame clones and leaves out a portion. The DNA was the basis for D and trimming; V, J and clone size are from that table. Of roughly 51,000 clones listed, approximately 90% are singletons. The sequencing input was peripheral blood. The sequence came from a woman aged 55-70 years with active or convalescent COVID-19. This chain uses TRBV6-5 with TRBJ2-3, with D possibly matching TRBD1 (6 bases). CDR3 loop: CASSYGPRGDTQYF. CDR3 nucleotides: TGTGCCAGCAGTTACGGTCCCAGGGGAGATACGCAGTATTTT.